This T cell receptor (beta chain) was found in a study of blood T cells in healthy people across ages. CDR1 is SGHRS and CDR2 is YFSETQ in the germline V gene. Germline trimming cut 4 bases from V and 1 base from J; bases unmatched to any gene: 6. The CDR3 is 15 amino acids. Combining a sample-barcoded 5' primer with a J-beta primer mix, a second PCR ran for roughly 7 to 12 cycles. TCRdb re-called the 5' RACE reads with MiXCR, one entry per CDR3 protein. The sample includes fewer than 1.5 million distinct CDR3 sequences, 42% seen only once; the top ten take 7.9%. Healthy Russian Caucasian donors spanned ages about 6 to 90 years.

The sample was blood. This rearrangement joins TRBV5-1 to TRBJ1-1; 8 nucleotides align to TRBD1. This TCR derives from a woman aged 18-29 years in good health. CDR3 sequence reads: CASSPTRGRNTEAFF. The CDR3 bases are TGCGCCAGCAGCCCGACCAGGGGGCGGAACACTGAAGCTTTCTTT.